Sequencing of this TCR beta chain was carried out in a study of blood T cell repertoires in COVID-19. Study as a whole: Sample material is recorded as cDNA or gDNA derived from T cells, B-cell-depleted T cells, or PBMCs.

Trimming took 5 bases from V and 4 from J, leaving 14 bases between them. The germline V gene encodes CDR1 MNHEY and CDR2 SMNVEV (reference sequence). The CDR3 loop spans 14 amino acids. Sequencing used immunoSEQ multiplex PCR; TCRdb keeps in-frame clones, though not all of them. The sample lists around 250,000 clones; approximately 87% were seen once. Material: peripheral blood. The rearrangement uses TRBV27 and TRBJ1-2; no clear D gene. This receptor was taken from a man in his 60s with acute or convalescent COVID-19. The CDR3 DNA reads as TGTGCCAGCAGTCTCGTCGGGCGGGGCTATGGCTACACCTTC. The encoded protein is CASSLVGRGYGYTF.